The present T cell receptor beta chain was sequenced within a study of cytomegalovirus exposure and HLA in healthy donors. This CDR3 is built from 17 residues. Germline V gene lookup returns CDR1 SGHVS and CDR2 FQNEAQ. The V end lost 7 bases, the J end lost 1 base, and 20 bases lay between the germline ends. The assay was immunoSEQ multiplex PCR, and TCRdb's table has in-frame clones only and misses some. The sample has 70,000 or so clones, 94% seen once. The specimen sequenced was PBMCs. The TCR was taken from a woman aged 18-29 years in good health and CMV-seropositive. This chain links TRBV7-8 with TRBJ2-4; D possibly corresponds to TRBD1 (6 bases). The CDR3 loop is CASKPWTEKGAKNIQYF. DNA of the CDR3: TGTGCCAGCAAGCCGTGGACAGAAAAAGGTGCCAAAAACATTCAGTACTTC.